A single sample is the source of the 12 T cell receptor beta chains below, sequenced in a study of early T cells in non-severe SARS-CoV-2 infection. One entry per CDR3 protein results from TCRdb running MiXCR on the 5' RACE reads. The table shows some 67,000 distinct CDR3 sequences, with roughly 10% occurring only once. The sample consisted of whole blood, taken at baseline. The receptors were gathered from an adult who was a healthcare worker with PCR-confirmed SARS-CoV-2 infection or an uninfected control (not recorded which).

This clonotype was counted many times. The gene calls are TRBV28 and TRBJ2-7; the D gene could be TRBD1 or TRBD2 (7 bases each). Per the germline V gene, CDR1 is MDHEN and CDR2 is SYDVKM. Trimming stripped 8 bases from V and 4 bases from J, with 15 bases between. This CDR3 is 13 amino acids long. CDR3 DNA: TGTGCCAGCTGTCAGGGGGGGAAATACGAGCAGTACTTC. Translating it yields CASCQGGKYEQYF.

In its sample, this clonotype was seen many times. The rearrangement uses TRBV5-4 and TRBJ1-1; a weak D match, TRBD1 (5 bases). V lost 0 bases and J 4 bases, leaving 10 bases between the germline ends. The CDR3 runs 14 residues. Germline CDR1 and CDR2: SGHNT and YYREEE (reference sequence). The CDR3 protein is CASSLEGMLTEAFF. Here the CDR3 DNA reads TGTGCCAGCAGCTTGGAGGGGATGCTCACTGAAGCTTTCTTT.

In its sample, this clonotype was seen a few times. At one of its ends the junction is not consistent with the germline gene, which may arise from a read error. The rearrangement uses TRBV7-2 and TRBJ2-1; 7 positions match TRBD2. This CDR3 comprises 11 residues. CDR1 SGHTA and CDR2 FQGNSA come from the germline V gene. The CDR3 loop is CASSLGGSWIF. The CDR3 DNA follows: TGTGCCAGCAGCCTGGGGGGGAGTTGGATCTTC.

CDR3 nucleotides: TGTGCCAGCAGCTTGGGACTAACCCCTAGCGGCGAGCAGTACTTC. Protein: CASSLGLTPSGEQYF. This rearrangement joins TRBV7-2 to TRBJ2-7; TRBD2 matches at 7 bases. With V trimmed by 3 bases and J by 6 bases, 11 bases remained unmatched. The V gene's germline CDR1 is SGHTA and CDR2 FQGNSA. CDR3 size: 15 residues. The variable domain in full, with the rest retrieved from reference TRBV7-2 and TRBJ2-7, is GAGVSQSPSNKVTEKGKDVELRCDPISGHTALYWYRQSLGQGLEFLIYFQGNSAPDKSGLPSDRFSAERTGGSVSTLTIQRTQQEDSAVYLCASSLGLTPSGEQYFGPGTRLTVT.

In its sample, this clonotype was seen many times. The rearrangement joins TRBV28 to TRBJ1-2; D unresolved. This CDR3 has 11 amino acids. CDR1 MDHEN and CDR2 SYDVKM come from the germline V gene. V gave up 2 bases and J gave up 2 bases, with 0 bases separating them. CDR3 coding DNA: TGTGCCAGCAGTTTAAACTATGGCTACACCTTC. Residues: CASSLNYGYTF.

The V gene is TRBV7-6, the J gene TRBJ1-4; 7 nucleotides align to TRBD1. Unmatched junction bases numbered 9, after V lost 4 bases and J lost 7 bases. The CDR3 contains 15 residues. The V gene's germline CDR1 is SGHVS and CDR2 FNYEAQ. The CDR3: CASSSGEGTAEKLFF. The CDR3 nucleotides read TGTGCCAGCAGCTCCGGAGAAGGGACAGCTGAAAAACTGTTTTTT.

The chain combines TRBV7-9 with TRBJ2-7, with D perhaps matching TRBD1 (6 bases). The CDR3 is made up of 15 amino acids. Germline V lookup: CDR1 SEHNR, CDR2 FQNEAQ (reference sequence). Trimming took 1 base from V and 5 from J, leaving 15 bases between them. The CDR3 reads CASSLGSGAIDEQYF. The CDR3 DNA follows: TGTGCCAGCAGCTTAGGGTCAGGGGCTATCGACGAGCAGTACTTC.

V gene TRBV19 combines with J gene TRBJ2-2; D is perhaps TRBD1 (5 bases). V lost 3 bases, J lost 0 bases, and 14 bases lay in between. This CDR3 comprises 17 residues. Per germline, CDR1 LNHDA and CDR2 SQIVND (reference sequence). CDR3 amino acids: CASSIIRQFANTGELFF. The CDR3 DNA reads as TGTGCCAGTAGTATCATACGACAGTTCGCGAACACCGGGGAGCTGTTTTTT.

The chain recombines TRBV3-1 with TRBJ2-1, with 9 bases identical to TRBD2. Trimming took 2 bases from V and 8 from J; bases not matched to a gene: 4. This CDR3 contains 14 residues. Germline-derived CDR1 and CDR2 are LGHDT and YNNKEL (reference sequence). CDR3 nucleotides: TGTGCCAGCAGCCAACTAGCGGGGCCGGATGAGCAGTTCTTC. Its translation is CASSQLAGPDEQFF.

This clonotype was seen repeatedly, ten times or more. The chain carries TRBV7-2 and TRBJ2-1; TRBD2 aligns across 9 bases. The germline gives CDR1 SGHTA, CDR2 FQGNSA. This CDR3 is built from 15 residues. V dropped 5 bases and J dropped 6; count of bases not matched to a gene: 8. This CDR3 is CASSPYGTSFNEQFF. For the CDR3, the DNA is TGTGCCAGCAGCCCATACGGGACTAGCTTCAATGAGCAGTTCTTC.

This clonotype was seen a handful of times. V gene TRBV5-1 combines with J gene TRBJ2-2, with D tentatively TRBD2 (6 bases). Germline assignment: CDR1 SGHRS and CDR2 YFSETQ. The CDR3 length is 15 residues. The V end lost 6 bases, the J end lost 3 bases, and 15 bases lay between the germline ends. CDR3 protein: CASTGGGIDTGELFF. The CDR3 region has the DNA TGCGCCAGCACAGGAGGAGGGATCGACACCGGGGAGCTGTTTTTT.

This clonotype was counted between two and nine times. The chain joins TRBV20-1 to TRBJ1-1; 7 bases align to TRBD1. The CDR3 spans 15 residues. Looked up from germline, CDR1 is DFQATT and CDR2 is SNEGSKA (reference sequence). Trimming removed 3 bases from V and 1 base from J; junction bases left unmatched: 8. CDR3 in amino acids: CSARGTVLPNTEAFF. The CDR3 bases are TGCAGTGCTAGGGGGACAGTATTACCGAACACTGAAGCTTTCTTT.